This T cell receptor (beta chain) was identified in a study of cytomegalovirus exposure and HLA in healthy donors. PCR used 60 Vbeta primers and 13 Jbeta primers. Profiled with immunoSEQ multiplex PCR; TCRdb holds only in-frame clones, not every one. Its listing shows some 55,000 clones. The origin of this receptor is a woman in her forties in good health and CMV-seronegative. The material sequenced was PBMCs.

This chain's CDR3 is CASSSQDTSNQPQHF. The CDR3 DNA is TGTGCCAGCAGTTCCCAGGACACAAGCAATCAGCCCCAGCATTTT. V usage is TRBV27 and J usage is TRBJ1-5, with D perhaps matching TRBD1 (5 bases). The CDR3 consists of 15 residues. In germline, CDR1 is MNHEY, CDR2 SMNVEV (reference sequence). The V gene lost 4 bases and the J gene lost 1 base, with 11 bases spanning the gap.